These T cell receptor beta chains were read from a single sample in a study of human T cells and chemical hapten exposure. TCRdb reprocessed the RACE reads with MiXCR, giving one entry per CDR3 protein. The sample has 75,000 to 100,000 distinct CDR3 sequences; 9.5% to 15% are singletons. This specimen was whole blood, taken in connection with sensitization to the hapten diphenylcyclopropenone (DPC). These receptors originate from a woman between 35 and 50 years old with alopecia areata. Some clones in this sample may be carry-over from other donors' samples. The CDR3 runs from the conserved cysteine through the conserved F or W. Each record gives: J gene, clone size, V gene, D gene, CDR3 protein, CDR3 DNA. A D gene is named only where the DNA matches it firmly. Size is stated for part of the rows, as once, few or many counts, or as a class when the clone is expanded.

J: TRBJ2-5; size: NA; V: TRBV30; D: TRBD1; CDR3: CAWSYRGGETQYF; DNA: TGTGCCTGGAGTTACAGGGGCGGAGAGACCCAGTACTTC
J: TRBJ1-2; size: few; V: TRBV20-1; D: NA; CDR3: CSARASNYGYTF; DNA: TGCAGTGCTAGAGCTTCCAACTATGGCTACACCTTC
J: TRBJ2-3; size: few; V: TRBV19; D: NA; CDR3: CASTPLHQRSTDTQYF; DNA: TGTGCCAGTACCCCCCTCCACCAAAGAAGCACAGATACGCAGTATTTT
J: TRBJ2-3; size: few; V: TRBV29-1; D: NA; CDR3: CSVAVGSETDTQYF; DNA: TGCAGCGTTGCGGTTGGGAGCGAGACAGATACGCAGTATTTT
J: TRBJ2-6; size: few; V: TRBV28; D: TRBD1; CDR3: CASSLSRGLVGANVLTF; DNA: TGTGCCAGCAGTTTGAGCAGGGGGCTGGTTGGGGCCAACGTCCTGACTTTC
J: TRBJ2-2; size: NA; V: TRBV7-9; D: NA; CDR3: CATLRGTGRTGELFF; DNA: TGTGCCACCTTGCGGGGGACAGGCCGCACCGGGGAGCTGTTTTTT
J: TRBJ1-1; size: NA; V: TRBV11-2; D: NA; CDR3: CASSFGGTEAFF; DNA: TGTGCCAGCAGTTTTGGGGGAACTGAAGCTTTCTTT
J: TRBJ2-1; size: few; V: TRBV4-1; D: NA; CDR3: CASSQDRGEQFF; DNA: TGCGCCAGCAGCCAAGATCGGGGTGAGCAGTTCTTC
J: TRBJ2-1; size: many; V: TRBV12-3/TRBV12-4; D: NA; CDR3: CASTPPARSSYNEQFF; DNA: TGTGCCAGCACCCCCCCAGCCCGAAGCTCCTACAATGAGCAGTTCTTC
J: TRBJ2-2; size: NA; V: TRBV7-2; D: NA; CDR3: CASSLEGHLGPGELFF; DNA: TGTGCCAGCAGCTTAGAAGGACATCTCGGGCCCGGGGAGCTGTTTTTT
J: TRBJ1-4; size: few; V: TRBV29-1; D: TRBD1; CDR3: CSAMTGVATNEKLFF; DNA: TGCAGCGCAATGACAGGGGTCGCAACTAATGAAAAACTGTTTTTT
J: TRBJ2-3; size: NA; V: TRBV10-3; D: NA; CDR3: CAISERLGSTDTQYF; DNA: TGTGCCATCAGTGAAAGGCTAGGTAGCACAGATACGCAGTATTTT
J: TRBJ2-3; size: NA; V: TRBV18; D: NA; CDR3: CASSPPVAAITDTQYF; DNA: TGTGCCAGCTCACCACCGGTAGCGGCAATCACAGATACGCAGTATTTT
J: TRBJ1-4; size: NA; V: TRBV18; D: NA; CDR3: CASSPRGGNEKLFF; DNA: TGTGCCAGCTCCCCAAGAGGGGGTAATGAAAAACTGTTTTTT
J: TRBJ2-7; size: NA; V: TRBV28; D: NA; CDR3: CASSPSGSGEQYF; DNA: TGTGCCAGCAGTCCCTCCGGGTCGGGGGAGCAGTACTTC
J: TRBJ2-7; size: many; V: TRBV6-2/TRBV6-3; D: TRBD2; CDR3: CASSYFGRAPDEQYF; DNA: TGTGCCAGCAGTTACTTCGGGAGGGCCCCGGACGAGCAGTACTTC
J: TRBJ2-1; size: NA; V: TRBV20-1; D: NA; CDR3: CSAKGPPPNEQFF; DNA: TGCAGTGCTAAGGGACCACCCCCCAATGAGCAGTTCTTC
J: TRBJ1-4; size: few; V: TRBV5-1; D: TRBD1; CDR3: CASSGGQPNEKLFF; DNA: TGCGCCAGCAGCGGGGGACAGCCGAATGAAAAACTGTTTTTT
J: TRBJ2-1; size: NA; V: TRBV2; D: NA; CDR3: CASSEGSAGNEQFF; DNA: TGTGCCAGCAGTGAGGGGTCCGCTGGCAATGAGCAGTTCTTC
J: TRBJ2-1; size: NA; V: TRBV29-1; D: NA; CDR3: CSVGWQAALNEQFF; DNA: TGCAGCGTAGGGTGGCAGGCCGCCCTGAATGAGCAGTTCTTC
J: TRBJ2-5; size: few; V: TRBV6-5; D: NA; CDR3: CARGGSGCREETQYF; DNA: TGTGCCAGAGGAGGGTCAGGGTGTAGAGAAGAGACCCAGTACTTC
J: TRBJ1-6; size: few; V: TRBV27; D: TRBD1; CDR3: CASSSPGQAINSPLHF; DNA: TGTGCCAGCAGTTCGCCGGGACAGGCCATTAATTCACCCCTCCACTTT
J: TRBJ2-1; size: NA; V: TRBV5-1; D: TRBD2; CDR3: CASSLAGLESHEQFF; DNA: TGCGCCAGCAGCTTGGCGGGACTAGAGTCCCATGAGCAGTTCTTC
J: TRBJ1-5; size: few; V: TRBV27; D: NA; CDR3: CASSWTSNQPQHF; DNA: TGTGCCAGCAGTTGGACCAGCAATCAGCCCCAGCATTTT
J: TRBJ2-3; size: few; V: TRBV3-1; D: NA; CDR3: CASSQQPGLTQYF; DNA: TGTGCCAGCAGCCAACAGCCAGGGTTGACGCAGTATTTT
J: TRBJ2-1; size: few; V: TRBV20-1; D: NA; CDR3: CSASGGNEINEQFF; DNA: TGCAGTGCTAGCGGGGGCAATGAAATCAATGAGCAGTTCTTC
J: TRBJ1-5; size: many; V: TRBV20-1; D: NA; CDR3: CSALGQSGQPQHF; DNA: TGCAGTGCACTAGGACAGAGCGGTCAGCCCCAGCATTTT
J: TRBJ1-5; size: NA; V: TRBV3-1; D: TRBD1; CDR3: CASSQGQGGQPQHF; DNA: TGTGCCAGCAGCCAAGGACAGGGTGGTCAGCCCCAGCATTTT
J: TRBJ1-1; size: many; V: TRBV28; D: NA; CDR3: CASRGPGGTEAFF; DNA: TGTGCCAGCAGAGGTCCGGGCGGCACTGAAGCTTTCTTT